The 6 T cell receptor beta chains in this list originate from one sample, sequenced in a study of blood T cell repertoires in COVID-19. Sequencing was performed with immunoSEQ multiplex PCR; in TCRdb, only in-frame clones are kept and a portion is missing. The data contain approximately 150,000 clones, over 75% of them seen just once; the ten biggest clones take up about 5.6%. Sequencing input: PBMCs or T cells enriched from blood (not recorded which). The origin of the receptors is a middle-aged man who had recovered from COVID-19.

This sequence joins TRBV10-3 and TRBJ2-2; the D gene is possibly TRBD2 (5 bases). This CDR3 has 14 residues. Per germline, CDR1 ENHRY and CDR2 SYGVKD. V lost 1 base, J lost 4 bases, and 7 bases lay in between. The CDR3 nucleotides are TGTGCCATCAGTGAGTTACTAGGCACCGGGGAGCTGTTTTTT. It encodes CAISELLGTGELFF.

V and J are TRBV7-8 and TRBJ2-7, with 9 nucleotides matching TRBD1. V lost 5 bases, J lost 1 base, and 6 bases stayed unmatched. The length of the CDR3 is 15 residues. Germline V gene sequence: CDR1 SGHVS, CDR2 FQNEAQ. The CDR3 is CASSLDRGLSYEQYV. CDR3 DNA: TGTGCCAGCAGCCTAGACAGGGGGTTATCCTACGAGCAGTACGTC.

The chain links TRBV24-1 to TRBJ2-1; the D gene is possibly TRBD2 (6 bases). The CDR3 covers 15 residues. Trimming pared 3 bases from V and 3 bases from J, leaving 11 bases between. Germline loops: CDR1 KGHDR, CDR2 SFDVKD. The CDR3 region is CATSDQLARYNEQFF. The CDR3, as DNA: TGTGCCACCAGTGATCAGCTAGCGCGCTACAATGAGCAGTTCTTC.

V gene TRBV6-5 combines with J gene TRBJ1-1, with 7 bases aligning to TRBD1. CDR1 and CDR2 (germline): MNHEY, SVGAGI. The junction had 3 bases not matched to a gene; V was cut back by 2 bases and J by 3 bases. This CDR3 region has 14 residues. CDR3 nucleotides: TGTGCCAGCAGTTACGGAGGACAGGACACTGAAGCTTTCTTT. As protein: CASSYGGQDTEAFF.

The chain employs TRBV19 and TRBJ2-5; D is possibly TRBD2 (6 bases). V was cut by 5 bases and J by 4 bases, with 20 bases left in between. Germline CDR1 reads LNHDA; CDR2 reads SQIVND (reference sequence). There are 16 residues in the CDR3. The CDR3: CASSPGGGKGGETQYF. In nucleotides, the CDR3 is TGTGCCAGTAGTCCGGGTGGCGGGAAAGGAGGAGAGACCCAGTACTTC.

The chain links TRBV9 to TRBJ1-1; 8 positions match TRBD1. Losses at the gene ends were 2 bases for V and 4 bases for J; bases not matched to a gene: 4. This CDR3 region has 14 residues. CDR1 is SGDLS, CDR2 YYNGEE, per germline. In DNA form, the CDR3 reads TGTGCCAGCAGCGTCACAGGGGGGGTCACTGAAGCTTTCTTT. Translated, it gives CASSVTGGVTEAFF.